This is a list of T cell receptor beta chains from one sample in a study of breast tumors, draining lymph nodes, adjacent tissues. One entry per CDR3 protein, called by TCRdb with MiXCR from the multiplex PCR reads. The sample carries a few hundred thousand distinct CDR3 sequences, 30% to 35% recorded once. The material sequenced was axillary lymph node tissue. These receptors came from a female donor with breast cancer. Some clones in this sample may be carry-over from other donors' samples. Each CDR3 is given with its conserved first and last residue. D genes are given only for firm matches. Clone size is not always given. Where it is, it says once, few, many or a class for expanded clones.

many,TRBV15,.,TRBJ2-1,CATSTPGVNLYNEQFF,TGTGCCACCAGCACCCCGGGAGTGAATCTTTACAATGAGCAGTTCTTC
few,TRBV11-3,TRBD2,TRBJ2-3,CASSASGRAGDTQYF,TGTGCCAGCAGCGCTAGCGGGAGGGCCGGTGATACGCAGTATTTT
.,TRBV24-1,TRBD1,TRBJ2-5,CATSDQGAGETQYF,TGTGCCACCAGTGATCAGGGGGCCGGGGAGACCCAGTACTTC
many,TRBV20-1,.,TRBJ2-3,CSARVPARAGDTQYF,TGCAGTGCTAGGGTTCCGGCGAGGGCCGGAGATACGCAGTATTTT
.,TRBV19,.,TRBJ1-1,CASSITSEAFF,TGTGCCAGTAGTATTACTTCTGAAGCTTTCTTT
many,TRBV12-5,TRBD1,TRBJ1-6,CASGLVHQGASSPLHF,TGTGCTAGTGGTTTGGTACATCAGGGGGCAAGCTCACCCCTCCACTTT
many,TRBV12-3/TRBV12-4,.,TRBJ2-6,CASSSHVLTF,TGTGCCAGCAGTTCCCACGTCCTGACTTTC
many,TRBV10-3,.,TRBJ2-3,CAIRVDGSTDTQYF,TGTGCCATCAGAGTGGACGGCAGCACAGATACGCAGTATTTT
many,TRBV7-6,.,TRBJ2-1,CASSLAERQGHGQFF,TGTGCCAGCAGCTTAGCCGAGAGACAAGGTCACGGGCAGTTCTTC
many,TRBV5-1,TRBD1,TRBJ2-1,CASSPFPIGGLNNEQFF,TGCGCCAGCAGCCCCTTCCCCATAGGGGGCCTGAACAATGAGCAGTTCTTC
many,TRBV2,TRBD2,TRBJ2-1,CACRGLAEYNEQFF,TGTGCCTGCCGAGGGCTAGCGGAGTACAATGAGCAGTTCTTC
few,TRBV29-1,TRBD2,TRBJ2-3,CSATGLGRADTQYF,TGCAGTGCCACAGGACTGGGGAGGGCAGATACGCAGTATTTT
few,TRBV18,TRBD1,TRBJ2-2,CASSRGQGPTGELFF,TGTGCCAGCTCACGGGGACAGGGCCCAACCGGGGAGCTGTTTTTT